This T cell receptor (beta chain) is from a study of blood T cells in healthy people across ages. Whole-study findings and limits: Because donor CMV status was unknown, expanded clonotype changes were possibly confounded.

This clonotype was observed a few times. Its specificity is unknown. The people who gave samples were healthy Caucasians from Russia, aged roughly 6 to 100. J was trimmed by 3 bases and V by 4 bases; bases with no gene match: 14. Germline V gives CDR1 SQVTM, CDR2 ANQGSEA. This CDR3 has 16 residues. Then a second PCR, running roughly 6 to 11 cycles, was carried out with a sample-barcoded 5' primer and a J-beta primer mix. Any given sample supplied a minimum of 2.5 million CDR3-containing paired-end reads. TCRdb reprocessed the 5' RACE reads via MiXCR and lists one record per CDR3 protein. This table has 700,000 or so distinct CDR3 sequences, about 20% appearing once.

The sequenced material came from blood. The chain employs TRBV29-1 and TRBJ2-7; TRBD1 aligns across 8 bases. The sequence was collected from a man aged 65 to 85 in good health. The CDR3 DNA reads TGCAGCGTTGTAGTCCGACCTCGGGACAGGAACTACGAGCAGTACGTC. This translates into CSVVVRPRDRNYEQYV.